The 22 T cell receptor beta chains reported below all come from one sample, sequenced in a study of identical twins. Each CDR3 protein gets one entry after TCRdb re-called the 5' RACE reads with MiXCR. The repertoire has some 630,000 distinct CDR3 sequences, under 8.5% of them found once; the top ten carry 1.6%. These data also formed part of another study, on yellow fever vaccine responses in identical twins.

Input material: PBMCs. These receptors were taken from a woman younger than 30 in good health.

This clonotype was picked up a small number of times. The chain recombines TRBV6-4 with TRBJ2-3, with TRBD2 matching over 10 bases. The V and J ends lost 2 bases and 5 bases, in that order; junction bases with no gene match: 4. The CDR3 consists of 15 residues. Per the germline V gene, CDR1 is MRHNA and CDR2 is SNTAGT. The CDR3 nucleotides read TGTGCCAGCAGTGACGCTAGCGGGAGTGGAGATACGCAGTATTTT. Translation: CASSDASGSGDTQYF.

This clonotype was seen many times. CDR3 nucleotides: TGTGCCAGCAGTCCGGACAGGGGAAGTACTGAAGCTTTCTTT. This translates into CASSPDRGSTEAFF. The chain carries TRBV12-3 or TRBV12-4 and TRBJ1-1; the match to TRBD1 covers 9 bases. The CDR3 loop spans 14 amino acids. V lost 5 bases, J lost 5 bases, and 6 bases stayed unmatched.

This clonotype was seen ten or more times. V usage is TRBV5-1 and J usage is TRBJ2-3; 11 bases agree with TRBD2. This CDR3 contains 15 residues. The junction had 4 bases not matched to a gene; V was cut back by 2 bases and J by 5 bases. Germline V gene data show CDR1 as SGHRS and CDR2 as YFSETQ. CDR3 sequence reads: CASSLTSGSGDTQYF. In DNA, the CDR3 is TGCGCCAGCAGCTTAACTAGCGGGAGCGGAGATACGCAGTATTTT.

This chain links TRBV6-5 with TRBJ1-2; D not resolved. The CDR3 covers 14 residues. Germline V lookup: CDR1 MNHEY, CDR2 SVGAGI. V was shortened by 1 base and J by 1 base, with 7 bases between the two germline ends. CDR3 sequence: CASSYWQSNYGYTF. CDR3 nucleotide sequence: TGTGCCAGCAGTTACTGGCAGAGTAACTATGGCTACACCTTC.

This clonotype was seen ten or more times. Compared with germline, one end of the junction differs, possibly owing to a read error. The chain combines TRBV11-2 with TRBJ1-5; no clear D gene. Looked up from germline, CDR1 is SGHAT and CDR2 is FQNNGV. The CDR3 sequence is 12 residues long. CDR3 region: CANSFLPGSQHF. CDR3 sequence (DNA): TGTGCCAACAGCTTCCTTCCGGGTTCCCAGCATTTT.

This chain uses TRBV4-2 with TRBJ2-2; D may match TRBD1 or TRBD2 (5 bases each). Germline V lookup: CDR1 LGHNA, CDR2 YNFKEQ. The CDR3 runs 17 residues. Trimming pared 1 base from V and 0 bases from J, leaving 12 bases between. The CDR3 DNA reads TGTGCCAGCAGCCAAGTCCTTTGGGGGACGAACACCGGGGAGCTGTTTTTT. This gives the protein CASSQVLWGTNTGELFF.

This clonotype was seen a few times. The chain uses TRBV15 and TRBJ2-3; D uncertain. Germline CDR1 is LNHNV and CDR2 is YYDKDF (reference sequence). V gave up 0 bases and J gave up 2 bases, with 12 bases separating them. There are 16 residues in the CDR3. CDR3 in DNA: TGTGCCACCAGCAGAGATATTACCATTAACACAGATACGCAGTATTTT. This encodes CATSRDITINTDTQYF. The variable domain in full, completed from reference TRBV15 and TRBJ2-3, reads DAMVIQNPRYQVTQFGKPVTLSCSQTLNHNVMYWYQQKSSQAPKLLFHYYDKDFNNEADTPDNFQSRRPNTSFCFLDIRSPGLGDTAMYLCATSRDITINTDTQYFGPGTRLTVL.

This clonotype was recorded at least ten times. The chain combines TRBV6-5 with TRBJ2-5; D gene uncertain. Germline CDR1 MNHEY, CDR2 SVGAGI. Trimming stripped 4 bases from V and 5 bases from J, with 14 bases between. The CDR3 covers 14 residues. This CDR3 reads CASSLAAPWETQYF. The CDR3 coding sequence is TGTGCCAGCAGTTTGGCTGCCCCTTGGGAGACCCAGTACTTC.

The V gene is TRBV27, the J gene TRBJ2-7, with D perhaps TRBD1 (6 bases). This CDR3 contains 13 residues. Looked up from germline, CDR1 is MNHEY and CDR2 is SMNVEV (reference sequence). Trimming removed 6 bases at V and 4 bases at J, with 13 bases between. DNA of the CDR3: TGTGCCAGCAGGGAGACAGGAGGTTACGAGCAGTACGTC. Protein sequence: CASRETGGYEQYV.

The rearrangement links TRBV20-1 to TRBJ2-1; the D gene is possibly TRBD2 (5 bases). Germline CDR1 is DFQATT and CDR2 is SNEGSKA (reference sequence). The V gene lost 0 bases and the J gene lost 0 bases, with 18 bases spanning the gap. This CDR3 region has 18 residues. The CDR3 sequence is CSAREGSRTSFSYNEQFF. For the CDR3, the DNA is TGCAGTGCTAGAGAGGGGAGCAGGACCAGTTTCTCCTACAATGAGCAGTTCTTC.

This clonotype was counted ten times or more. V gene TRBV7-9 combines with J gene TRBJ2-7; unclear D gene. V lost 5 bases, J lost 4 bases, and 12 bases lay in between. The CDR3 has 13 residues. Germline CDR1 is SEHNR and CDR2 is FQNEAQ (reference sequence). The CDR3 region has the DNA TGTGCCAGCAGCCCCCACCAAATTTACGAGCAGTACTTC. This codes for CASSPHQIYEQYF.

This clonotype was detected many times. V is TRBV24-1 and J is TRBJ2-2; D gene ambiguous. Trimming left V 4 bases short and J 0 bases short, with 11 bases between. Germline CDR1 reads KGHDR; CDR2 reads SFDVKD. The CDR3 has 16 amino acids. CDR3 nucleotides: TGTGCCACCAGTGAGTTTGGGCGAGCGAACACCGGGGAGCTGTTTTTT. It translates to CATSEFGRANTGELFF.

This clonotype has at least ten counts. V is TRBV29-1 and J is TRBJ2-5, with D hard to call. Trimming removed 6 bases at V and 4 bases at J, with 6 bases between. Germline lookup yields CDR1 SQVTM and CDR2 ANQGSEA. CDR3 length: 10 amino acids. CDR3 nucleotides: TGCAGCGTCCGTCTAGAGACCCAGTACTTC. This translates into CSVRLETQYF.

V usage is TRBV7-3 and J usage is TRBJ2-2; D is possibly TRBD1 (6 bases). This CDR3 contains 16 residues. Trimming left V 0 bases short and J 4 bases short, with 12 bases between. Germline V gene data show CDR1 as SGHTA and CDR2 as FQGTGA. CDR3 sequence (DNA): TGTGCCAGCAGCTTAACGGGGGCAGGGTCCACCGGGGAGCTGTTTTTT. Amino acids: CASSLTGAGSTGELFF. Full variable domain (missing parts from reference TRBV7-3 and TRBJ2-2): GAGVSQTPSNKVTEKGKYVELRCDPISGHTALYWYRQSLGQGPEFLIYFQGTGAADDSGLPNDRFFAVRPEGSVSTLKIQRTERGDSAVYLCASSLTGAGSTGELFFGEGSRLTVL.

This clonotype was counted many times. The CDR3 reads CASTPGRGVGEQFF. DNA for the CDR3: TGCGCCAGCACCCCGGGACGTGGGGTCGGTGAGCAGTTCTTC. V gene TRBV5-1 combines with J gene TRBJ2-1; D tentatively reads TRBD1 or TRBD2 (5 bases each). Per germline, CDR1 SGHRS and CDR2 YFSETQ. The CDR3 runs to 14 residues. V lost 6 bases, J lost 9 bases, and 19 bases lay in between. Looking up the rest from reference TRBV5-1 and TRBJ2-1 gives the full variable domain: KAGVTQTPRYLIKTRGQQVTLSCSPISGHRSVSWYQQTPGQGLQFLFEYFSETQRNKGNFPGRFSGRQFSNSRSEMNVSTLELGDSALYLCASTPGRGVGEQFFGPGTRLTVL.

The CDR3 spells CASSELEGMNTEAFF. Here the CDR3 DNA reads TGCGCCAGCAGTGAGCTGGAGGGTATGAACACTGAAGCTTTCTTT. V is TRBV10-2 and J is TRBJ1-1; D is uncertain. The CDR3 length is 15 residues. CDR1 is WSHSY, CDR2 SAAADI, per germline. Trimming cost V 2 bases and J 0 bases, with 10 bases left between them.

This clonotype was seen at least ten times. V and J are TRBV20-1 and TRBJ2-1; D possibly corresponds to TRBD2 (5 bases). Germline V CDR1 and CDR2: DFQATT, SNEGSKA (reference sequence). This CDR3 has 18 amino acids. Trimming left V 0 bases short and J 9 bases short, with 27 bases between. CDR3 in amino acids: CSARETRTRTLLSGEQFF. As DNA, the CDR3 is TGCAGTGCTAGAGAAACCCGGACCCGGACTCTATTGTCTGGTGAGCAGTTCTTC.

The chain links TRBV6-5 to TRBJ2-2; the D gene is possibly TRBD1 (5 bases). Germline V lookup: CDR1 MNHEY, CDR2 SVGAGI. V was pared by 2 bases and J by 6 bases, with 16 bases between. The CDR3 sequence is 16 residues long. Written as DNA, the CDR3 is TGTGCCAGCAGTTACACTTTACAGGCTCAAGCCGGGGAGCTGTTTTTT. Translated: CASSYTLQAQAGELFF.

The chain is built from TRBV20-1 and TRBJ1-5; unclear D gene. Germline V gene lookup returns CDR1 DFQATT and CDR2 SNEGSKA (reference sequence). This CDR3 spans 15 amino acids. Trimming removed 3 bases at V and 1 base at J, with 13 bases between. CDR3 in DNA: TGCAGTGCTAGTTCGATTTTGGGGAGCAATCAGCCCCAGCATTTT. It codes for CSASSILGSNQPQHF.

In this sample, this clonotype turned up many times. The genes are TRBV6-2 or TRBV6-3 and TRBJ2-3; TRBD2 might be the D (5 bases). CDR3 length equals 13 residues. Trimming cost V 7 bases and J 7 bases, with 15 bases left between them. Germline V gene data show CDR1 as MNHEY and CDR2 as SVGEGT. CDR3 in amino acids: CASNFGLGNTQYF. The CDR3 nucleotides read TGTGCCAGCAATTTCGGACTCGGCAATACGCAGTATTTT.

This clonotype was recorded at least ten times. The chain uses TRBV12-5 and TRBJ2-3; D could derive from TRBD1 or TRBD2 (5 bases each). From germline, CDR1 is LGHNT and CDR2 FRNRAP. CDR3 length equals 13 residues. The CDR3 DNA follows: TGTGCCAGCGGTCTAGGGGGCACAGATACGCAGTATTTT. Its protein product is CASGLGGTDTQYF.

The sample holds a few counts of this clonotype. The rearrangement uses TRBV7-9 and TRBJ2-1, with TRBD1 as a possible D gene (5 bases). The CDR3 runs to 14 residues. The germline gives CDR1 SEHNR, CDR2 FQNEAQ (reference sequence). With 0 bases removed from V and 10 bases from J, the gap between germline ends came to 13 bases. CDR3: CASSLAYQGLEQFF. CDR3 sequence (DNA): TGTGCCAGCAGCTTAGCGTATCAGGGTTTGGAGCAGTTCTTC.